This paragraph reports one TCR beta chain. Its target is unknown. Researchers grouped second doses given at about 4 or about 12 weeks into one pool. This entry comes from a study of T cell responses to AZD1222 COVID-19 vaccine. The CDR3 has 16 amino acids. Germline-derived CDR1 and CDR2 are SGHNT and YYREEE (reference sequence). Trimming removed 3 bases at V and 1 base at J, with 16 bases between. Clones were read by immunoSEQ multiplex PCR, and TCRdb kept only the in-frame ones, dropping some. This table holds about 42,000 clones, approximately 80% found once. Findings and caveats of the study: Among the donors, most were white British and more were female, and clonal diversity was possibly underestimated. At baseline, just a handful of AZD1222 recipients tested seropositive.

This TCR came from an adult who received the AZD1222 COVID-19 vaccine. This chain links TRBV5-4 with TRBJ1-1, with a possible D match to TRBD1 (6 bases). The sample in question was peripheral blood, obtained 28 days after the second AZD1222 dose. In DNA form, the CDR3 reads TGTGCCAGCAGCTCCCTAGTGGGGGCGGGGAACACTGAAGCTTTCTTT. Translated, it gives CASSSLVGAGNTEAFF.